The 31 T cell receptor beta chains below all came from one sample that was sequenced in a study of tumor-infiltrating lymphocytes in primary liver carcinoma. Total RNA amounting to roughly 0.5 ug was the source from which TCR beta cDNA was made with a constant-region primer. The TCR beta library was amplified through three nested multiplex PCR rounds in a modified ARM-PCR procedure. TRBV1-TRBV30 forward primers paired with a C-beta reverse primer were used in the first two PCR rounds, which ran roughly 9 cycles each. One entry per CDR3 protein results from TCRdb running MiXCR on the multiplex PCR reads. Here the sample spans 300,000 to 400,000 distinct CDR3 sequences, less than 75% being singletons. Germline DNA was extracted too, while blood RNA derived from unsorted whole blood. The sample consisted of peripheral blood. The receptors stem from a middle-aged man with primary liver carcinoma and hepatitis B virus infection.

The rearrangement uses TRBV28 and TRBJ1-5, with unresolved D. CDR3 length equals 14 residues. Germline CDR1 is MDHEN and CDR2 is SYDVKM. With 7 bases removed from V and 3 bases from J, the gap between germline ends came to 13 bases. The CDR3 loop reads CASTLRVHNQPQHF. CDR3 coding DNA: TGTGCCAGCACCCTACGGGTTCACAATCAGCCCCAGCATTTT.

This rearrangement joins TRBV11-2 to TRBJ2-7, with 7 nucleotides matching TRBD2. The CDR3 length is 14 residues. V dropped 8 bases and J dropped 3; count of bases not matched to a gene: 10. Germline CDR1 and CDR2: SGHAT and FQNNGV. CDR3 nucleotide sequence: TGTGCCAGCCTCAGACAGCGGGGCCTCTACGAGCAGTACTTC. Translating gives CASLRQRGLYEQYF.

Details on this clonotype: A junction end diverges from the germline sequence, so it may reflect a read error. The V and J genes are TRBV6-5 and TRBJ2-1; a weak D match, TRBD2 (6 bases). CDR1 is MNHEY, CDR2 SVGAGI, per germline. The CDR3 has 15 residues. The CDR3 is CASGYTGVSYNEQFF. The CDR3 DNA follows: TGTGCCAGCGGTTATACGGGAGTCTCCTACAATGAGCAGTTCTTC.

The V gene is TRBV11-3, the J gene TRBJ2-7, with 12 positions matching TRBD2. The germline V gene has CDR1 SGHNT and CDR2 YENEEA. This CDR3 comprises 15 residues. Trimming at V came to 5 bases and at J to 5 bases, leaving 7 bases not matched to a gene. The CDR3 protein is CASSHGTSGLDEQYF. CDR3 nucleotides: TGTGCCAGCAGCCACGGGACTAGCGGGTTGGACGAGCAGTACTTC.

This clonotype has more than one count but fewer than ten. Given a much more abundant clone one base away, this may be a read error. The V and J genes are TRBV6-1 and TRBJ2-3; 8 nucleotides agree with TRBD2. After removal of 1 base from V and 5 bases from J, the junction contained 14 bases not matched to a gene. This CDR3 comprises 18 residues. Germline V gene data show CDR1 as MNHNS and CDR2 as SASEGT. The CDR3 nucleotides read TGTGCCAGCAGTGAAGGTGTAGGAGCGGGGGAAGCGGGAGATACGCAGTATTTT. It translates to CASSEGVGAGEAGDTQYF.

This clonotype turned up a few times. The rearrangement links TRBV28 to TRBJ2-7; D uncertain. Germline assignment: CDR1 MDHEN and CDR2 SYDVKM. There are 10 residues in the CDR3. V was trimmed by 7 bases and J by 7 bases, leaving 8 bases between them. In nucleotides, the CDR3 is TGTGCCAGCATGGCAGCAGAGCAGTACTTC. It translates to CASMAAEQYF.

As regards this clonotype: This may stem from a read error, because a much larger clone lies one nucleotide away. The chain recombines TRBV29-1 with TRBJ2-7, with TRBD1 as a possible D gene (5 bases). Germline-derived CDR1 and CDR2 are SQVTM and ANQGSEA. The CDR3 loop spans 17 amino acids. V lost 1 base and J lost 12, with 31 bases in between. The CDR3 region is CSVEALSASSLKMGRYF. CDR3 sequence (DNA): TGCAGCGTTGAAGCGCTCTCAGCGAGCTCCCTCAAGATGGGGCGGTACTTC.

Points on this clonotype: At one boundary the junction diverges from the germline segment, which might be a read error. The chain uses TRBV6-6 and TRBJ1-6; D might be TRBD1 (6 bases). Germline CDR1 is MNHNY and CDR2 is SVGAGI (reference sequence). This CDR3 is 15 amino acids long. The CDR3 loop is CASSYLTGLDSPLQF. CDR3 nucleotides: TGTGCCAGCAGTTACTTGACAGGTCTGGATTCACCCCTCCAGTTT.

A remark on this clonotype: The junction differs from germline at one of its ends, possibly a read error. The chain recombines TRBV11-1 with TRBJ2-5; D may be TRBD1 (6 bases). This CDR3 contains 14 residues. Per germline, CDR1 SGHAT and CDR2 FQDESV (reference sequence). As DNA, the CDR3 is TGTGCCAGCGGCTGGGCCCCCCGACAGGAGACACAGTACTTC. Amino acid sequence: CASGWAPRQETQYF. Combining the CDR3 with reference TRBV11-1 and TRBJ2-5 gives the whole variable domain EAEVAQSPRYKITEKSQAVAFWCDPISGHATLYWYRQILGQGPELLVQFQDESVVDDSQLPKDRFSAERLKGVDSTLKIQPAELGDSAMYLCASGWAPRQETQYFGPGTRLLVL.

This clonotype is a singleton in its sample. In nucleotides, the CDR3 is TGTGCCTGCTCCGGGGGTGAGAACACTGAAGCTTTCTTT. The encoded protein is CACSGGENTEAFF. The chain uses TRBV30 and TRBJ1-1; TRBD1 might be the D (5 bases). V was cut by 6 bases and J by 1 base, with 12 bases left in between. CDR1 and CDR2 (germline): GTSNPN, SVGIG (reference sequence). This CDR3 has 13 amino acids.

To note about this clonotype: Possible read error: a much larger clone is one base away. The chain employs TRBV4-1 and TRBJ2-4; tentatively, D is TRBD2 (5 bases). CDR1 is MGHRA, CDR2 YSYEKL, per germline. Trimming left V 1 base short and J 3 bases short, with 25 bases between. The CDR3 length is 20 residues. The CDR3 nucleotides are TGCGCCAGCAGCCAAGGGTCGGCTAGCAGGAGAAGTGGGATCAAAAACATTCAGTACTTC. Translation gives CASSQGSASRRSGIKNIQYF.

Worth noting for this clonotype: One end of the junction varies from germline; a read error may be responsible. The rearrangement links TRBV11-2 to TRBJ2-2, with TRBD2 as a possible D gene (5 bases). Germline V gene sequence: CDR1 SGHAT, CDR2 FQNNGV. CDR3 length equals 14 residues. The CDR3, as DNA: TGTGCCAGCAGCTTAGCTGGAGGTGCCGGGGTGCTGTTTTTT. Encoded protein: CASSLAGGAGVLFF.

Concerning this clonotype: Possible read error: a much larger clone is one base away. The chain combines TRBV29-1 with TRBJ1-1; no definite D call. The germline V gene has CDR1 SQVTM and CDR2 ANQGSEA. The CDR3 extends over 13 amino acids. DNA of the CDR3: TGCAGCGTTGAAAAGGTAATGAACACTGAAACTTTCTTT. It encodes CSVEKVMNTETFF.

This clonotype was seen more than once but under ten times. The gene calls are TRBV6-1 and TRBJ2-7; D may be TRBD1 or TRBD2 (5 bases each). Germline CDR1 MNHNS, CDR2 SASEGT. This CDR3 comprises 14 residues. V dropped 2 bases and J dropped 2 bases, with 10 bases sitting between them. In DNA form, the CDR3 reads TGTGCCAGCAGTGAATCTGTGGGACCCTACGAGCAGTACTTC. Protein sequence: CASSESVGPYEQYF.

Regarding this clonotype: Since the CDR3 does not end with the conserved phenylalanine or tryptophan, this likely comes from a read error. The rearrangement joins TRBV11-2 to TRBJ2-1, with unresolved D. The CDR3 is made up of 14 amino acids. Trimming took off 5 bases at V and 3 bases at J, with 11 bases between the two ends. Germline V CDR1 and CDR2: SGHAT, FQNNGV. CDR3 DNA sequence: TGTGCCAGCAGCGTTCAATCCTTCTACAATGAGCAGTTCCTC. Amino acid sequence: CASSVQSFYNEQFL.

This clonotype occurred many times. The CDR3 region has the DNA TGTGCCAGCCGTACAGGCTCAGGTGAAGCTTTCTTT. Residues: CASRTGSGEAFF. J is TRBJ1-1 and V is TRBV12-3 or TRBV12-4, with D possibly matching TRBD1 (5 bases). Trimming cost V 8 bases and J 7 bases, with 14 bases left between them. The CDR3 sequence is 12 residues long.

Many counts were recorded for this clonotype. V is TRBV6-6 and J is TRBJ1-1; D call uncertain. Trimming left V 3 bases short and J 3 bases short, with 11 bases between. The CDR3 has 14 residues. Germline V CDR1 and CDR2: MNHNY, SVGAGI (reference sequence). CDR3 amino acids: CASSYIGKDTEAFF. CDR3 nucleotide sequence: TGTGCCAGCAGTTATATCGGGAAAGACACTGAAGCTTTCTTT.

The chain couples TRBV7-9 to TRBJ2-3; tentatively, D is TRBD2 (5 bases). This CDR3 region has 15 residues. Trimming cost V 5 bases and J 1 base, with 13 bases left between them. CDR1 SEHNR and CDR2 FQNEAQ come from the germline V gene (reference sequence). Written as DNA, the CDR3 is TGTGCCAGCAGCGGTGAACTAGAGGGCACAGATACGCAGTATTTT. Protein: CASSGELEGTDTQYF.

Note on this clonotype: A read error may account for a junction end that differs from germline. V usage is TRBV11-2 and J usage is TRBJ2-7; D not certain. The CDR3 consists of 12 residues. Germline V CDR1 and CDR2: SGHAT, FQNNGV. The CDR3 spells CACSLDLDERYF. The CDR3 bases are TGTGCCTGCAGCTTGGACCTAGATGAGCGGTACTTC.

Concerning this clonotype itself: Given a much more abundant clone one base away, this may be a read error. V and J are TRBV6-2 or TRBV6-3 and TRBJ2-5; a weak D match, TRBD2 (5 bases). Germline V gene data show CDR1 as MNHEY and CDR2 as SVGEGT. The CDR3 extends over 15 amino acids. V was clipped by 8 bases and J by 5 bases, with 21 bases between them. CDR3 region: CASASLEPRGETQYF. The DNA for the CDR3 is TGTGCCAGCGCTTCCTTAGAGCCCCGCGGGGAGACCCAGTACTTC.

Comment on this clonotype: It may be a read error: a sequence one base away is much more abundant. J is TRBJ2-5 and V is TRBV6-5; TRBD2 is a possible D gene (6 bases). The CDR3 loop spans 15 amino acids. Germline V gene sequence: CDR1 MNHEY, CDR2 SVGAGI. The CDR3 region is CASRLSGLSQETRYF. The CDR3 region has the DNA TGTGCCAGCAGACTTAGCGGTCTAAGCCAAGAGACCCGGTACTTC.

As concerns this clonotype: The CDR3 ends on some other residue instead of the conserved phenylalanine or tryptophan, so this is likely a read error. This chain joins TRBV2 and TRBJ2-2; 8 bases are shared with TRBD2. This CDR3 is 15 amino acids long. Trimming cost V 5 bases and J 1 base; bases outside gene matches: 3. Germline-derived CDR1 and CDR2 are SNHLY and FYNNEI. CDR3 amino acids: CASSKSGRNTGELFS. CDR3 nucleotides: TGTGCCAGCAGTAAGAGCGGGAGGAACACCGGGGAGCTGTTTTCT.

DNA for the CDR3: TGTGCCAGCAGTTACCTAGTACTAGATACAGATACGCAGTATTTT. Translating gives CASSYLVLDTDTQYF. V and J are TRBV6-6 and TRBJ2-3, with D possibly being TRBD2 (5 bases). Germline V gene lookup returns CDR1 MNHNY and CDR2 SVGAGI (reference sequence). This CDR3 region has 15 residues. Deletions cut 2 bases from V and 3 bases from J, with 12 bases between.

Points on this clonotype: At one end the junction does not follow the germline gene, possibly because of a read error. The CDR3 DNA reads TGTGCCTGCAGTTTAAATCAGTTGGAAGCTTTCTTT. It translates to CACSLNQLEAFF. This sequence joins TRBV28 and TRBJ1-1; no reliable D call. This CDR3 has 12 residues. Germline-derived CDR1 and CDR2 are MDHEN and SYDVKM.

In its sample, this clonotype was seen many times. The chain is built from TRBV28 and TRBJ1-1, with a possible D match to TRBD1 (5 bases). V lost 8 bases and J lost 1, with 14 bases in between. CDR1 MDHEN and CDR2 SYDVKM come from the germline V gene. This CDR3 spans 14 amino acids. The CDR3 DNA reads as TGTGCCAGCGGGGGGATGACAGAGAACACTGAAGCTTTCTTT. It encodes CASGGMTENTEAFF.

Worth noting for this clonotype: This is likely a read error, given that the CDR3 carries no conserved phenylalanine or tryptophan at its end. The DNA is left out, because the CDR3 cannot be placed on it with certainty; the CDR3 is given as TCRdb lists it. This rearrangement joins TRBV11-2 to TRBJ2-5; the table names TRBD1, a call not compared with the DNA. The V gene's germline CDR1 is SGHAT and CDR2 FQNNGV. The CDR3 length equals 15 residues, ends included. CDR3 residues: CASSLVPTPGETQYS.

As to this clonotype: The conserved phenylalanine or tryptophan is not found at the CDR3 terminus, so this likely reflects a read error. The chain couples TRBV6-1 to TRBJ2-7; 9 bases line up with TRBD1. CDR3 length equals 19 residues. With V trimmed by 3 bases and J by 3 bases, 18 bases remained unmatched. Germline-derived CDR1 and CDR2 are MNHNS and SASEGT. As DNA, the CDR3 is TGTGCCAGCAGTGAGAGGGAACAGGGGGCGTACGTACTAGACTACGAGCAGTACTTA. Residues: CASSEREQGAYVLDYEQYL.

On this clonotype itself: The junction differs from germline at one of its ends, possibly a read error. This chain connects TRBV6-5 to TRBJ1-1; 7 nucleotides match TRBD1. From germline, CDR1 is MNHEY and CDR2 SVGAGI. This CDR3 region has 14 residues. Here the CDR3 DNA reads TGTGCCAGCGGTTACGAGGGGGCGGGCACTGGAGCTTTCTTT. This encodes CASGYEGAGTGAFF.

This clonotype was seen many times. The genes are TRBV5-6 and TRBJ2-3; TRBD2 is a possible D gene (5 bases). Germline V gene sequence: CDR1 SGHDT, CDR2 YYEEEE. V was shortened by 3 bases and J by 6 bases, with 11 bases between the two germline ends. The CDR3 is 13 residues long. The chain's CDR3 is CASSSTTSDTQYF. DNA of the CDR3: TGTGCCAGCAGCTCGACTACCTCTGATACGCAGTATTTT.

The genes are TRBV7-8 and TRBJ1-2, with D hard to call. The germline gives CDR1 SGHVS, CDR2 FQNEAQ. The CDR3 consists of 13 residues. V was cut by 0 bases and J by 8 bases, with 10 bases left in between. CDR3 coding DNA: TGTGCCAGCAGCTTAGCGCAGAAGGTGGGCTACACCTTC. Translation gives CASSLAQKVGYTF. Full variable domain (missing parts from reference TRBV7-8 and TRBJ1-2): GAGVSQSPRYKVAKRGQDVALRCDPISGHVSLFWYQQALGQGPEFLTYFQNEAQLDKSGLPSDRFFAERPEGSVSTLKIQRTQQEDSAVYLCASSLAQKVGYTFGSGTRLTVV.

The chain carries TRBV11-2 and TRBJ2-3, with a weak D call TRBD2 (5 bases). Between the trimmed V and J ends, which lost 3 bases and 0 bases, there was a span of 13 bases. Germline CDR1 SGHAT, CDR2 FQNNGV. The length of the CDR3 is 16 residues. The DNA for the CDR3 is TGTGCCAGCAGCTTTAATGGCGGAGGCAGCACAGATACGCAGTATTTT. This sequence encodes CASSFNGGGSTDTQYF.